This record looks at one TCR beta chain sequence and its context. Germline loops: CDR1 SGHRS, CDR2 YFSETQ. This CDR3 contains 15 residues. V lost 0 bases, J lost 9 bases, and 7 bases stayed unmatched. This sample stems from a study of T cell changes during pregnancy in multiple sclerosis. TCRdb's copy holds only in-frame clones and misses some; the assay was immunoSEQ multiplex PCR. The top ten clones hold approximately 1.2% of a sample with 55,000 to 85,000 clones, about 92% of them seen once. This receptor was identified in a female donor with multiple sclerosis, enrolled in a pregnancy study. The sequenced sample was peripheral blood, obtained in the third trimester of pregnancy. This chain uses TRBV5-1 with TRBJ2-1, with TRBD2 matching 9 bases. The CDR3 coding sequence is TGCGCCAGCAGCTTGGATACAGCGGGAGGTAGTGAGCAGTTCTTC. As protein: CASSLDTAGGSEQFF.